A single T cell receptor beta chain is shown here with its context. Its antigen is undetermined. This entry comes from a study of cytomegalovirus exposure and HLA in healthy donors. Findings and caveats of the study: Accurate prediction of most subjects' HLA-A and HLA-B alleles from TCR beta sequences was reported.

This PCR relied on a set of 60 Vbeta primers and 13 Jbeta primers. Measured with immunoSEQ multiplex PCR; TCRdb has only the in-frame clones, and not every one. The data show 150,000 to 200,000 clones, about 80% seen once. Germline V gene data show CDR1 as MNHEY and CDR2 as SVGAGI. CDR3 size: 15 residues. J lost 2 bases, V lost 6 bases, and 7 bases had no gene match. The chain is built from TRBV6-5 and TRBJ1-5, with TRBD1 matching 7 bases. The sample was PBMCs. The clonotype was recovered from a woman between 35 and 50 years old in good health and CMV-seronegative. The CDR3 loop is CASRSTGFGNQPQHF. DNA of the CDR3: TGTGCCAGCAGGTCGACAGGGTTCGGCAATCAGCCCCAGCATTTT.